Presented here are 23 T cell receptor beta chains from one specimen sequenced in a study of identical twins. In TCRdb, the 5' RACE reads were re-called with MiXCR into one record per CDR3 protein. The sample carries a few hundred thousand distinct CDR3 sequences, roughly 15% recorded once. These data are also associated with another study on yellow fever vaccine responses in identical twins.

The specimen sequenced was CD4+ T cells sorted from blood. Receptor source: a woman aged 18-29 years in good health.

This clonotype showed up just a few times. The chain combines TRBV3-1 with TRBJ2-1, with D perhaps assigned TRBD1 or TRBD2 (5 bases each). V was clipped by 4 bases and J by 8 bases, with 12 bases between them. The germline V gene encodes CDR1 LGHDT and CDR2 YNNKEL (reference sequence). The CDR3 totals 13 residues. The CDR3 DNA sequence: TGTGCCAGCAGCCTCCGGGGCCGCGATGAGCAGTTCTTC. It codes for CASSLRGRDEQFF.

The sample holds a few counts of this clonotype. The J gene is TRBJ1-2, the V gene TRBV3-1, with D possibly matching TRBD1 (6 bases). V was clipped by 4 bases and J by 2 bases, with 11 bases between them. CDR3 length: 14 residues. The germline V gene encodes CDR1 LGHDT and CDR2 YNNKEL (reference sequence). The CDR3 protein is CASSRRDTNYGYTF. The CDR3 DNA reads as TGTGCCAGCAGCCGCAGGGACACGAACTATGGCTACACCTTC.

In its sample, this clonotype was seen a few times. V gene TRBV12-3 or TRBV12-4 combines with J gene TRBJ2-7; perhaps TRBD1 as D (5 bases). Deletions cut 4 bases from V and 0 bases from J, with 7 bases between. This CDR3 is 13 amino acids long. The CDR3 here is CASSWGYSYEQYF. The DNA for the CDR3 is TGTGCCAGCAGTTGGGGCTACTCCTACGAGCAGTACTTC.

In this sample, this clonotype turned up a few times. A read error may account for a junction end that differs from germline. V gene TRBV7-9 combines with J gene TRBJ1-1; tentative D call: TRBD1 (5 bases). There are 14 residues in the CDR3. Germline V lookup: CDR1 SEHNR, CDR2 FQNEAQ (reference sequence). Written as DNA, the CDR3 is TGTGCCAGCAGCTTAATCGGGGGGAGCACTGAAGCCTTCTTT. Its protein product is CASSLIGGSTEAFF.

The rearrangement uses TRBV2 and TRBJ2-3, with TRBD1 matching 7 bases. Germline V CDR1 and CDR2: SNHLY, FYNNEI. V shed 6 bases and J 2 bases; nucleotides not matched to a gene: 5. This CDR3 is built from 14 residues. DNA of the CDR3: TGTGCCAGCAGAAGGGACAGTGTCACAGATACGCAGTATTTT. Its translation is CASRRDSVTDTQYF.

The sample holds many counts of this clonotype. J is TRBJ1-1 and V is TRBV11-2; unclear D gene. Germline assignment: CDR1 SGHAT and CDR2 FQNNGV. The CDR3 is 13 amino acids. The germline V and J ends were trimmed by 1 base and 1 base, with 4 bases remaining between them. Here the CDR3 DNA reads TGTGCCAGCAGCTTAGTCGCGAACACTGAAGCTTTCTTT. Encoded protein: CASSLVANTEAFF.

In its sample, this clonotype was seen a few times. The chain combines TRBV27 with TRBJ2-2; the D is unclear. This CDR3 has 13 amino acids. The germline V and J ends were trimmed by 2 bases and 8 bases, with 9 bases remaining between them. The germline V gene has CDR1 MNHEY and CDR2 SMNVEV (reference sequence). The CDR3 sequence: CASSLRPGGELFF. CDR3 bases: TGTGCCAGCAGTTTAAGACCCGGGGGGGAGCTGTTTTTT.

This clonotype was seen only a few times. The J gene is TRBJ1-5, the V gene TRBV5-1; a weak D match, TRBD1 (5 bases). This CDR3 is 17 amino acids long. Trimming left V 1 base short and J 7 bases short, with 21 bases between. From germline, CDR1 is SGHRS and CDR2 YFSETQ. The CDR3 loop is CASSLPRVGVGYQPQHF. The CDR3 bases are TGCGCCAGCAGCTTGCCCAGGGTGGGAGTGGGATACCAGCCCCAGCATTTT. Using reference TRBV5-1 and TRBJ1-5 for the parts outside the CDR3, the full variable domain is KAGVTQTPRYLIKTRGQQVTLSCSPISGHRSVSWYQQTPGQGLQFLFEYFSETQRNKGNFPGRFSGRQFSNSRSEMNVSTLELGDSALYLCASSLPRVGVGYQPQHFGDGTRLSIL.

This clonotype was detected only a few times. This rearrangement joins TRBV6-5 to TRBJ2-7; D gene uncertain. V was pared by 0 bases and J by 3 bases, with 18 bases between. The length of the CDR3 is 17 residues. CDR1 is MNHEY and CDR2 is SVGAGI in the germline V gene. The CDR3 protein is CASSYSKMIPAGYEQYV. The CDR3 DNA follows: TGTGCCAGCAGTTACTCGAAGATGATACCAGCCGGCTACGAGCAGTACGTC.

This clonotype was seen a handful of times. This chain links TRBV5-5 with TRBJ2-1; 8 bases match TRBD1. V shed 4 bases, J shed 4 bases, and the junction held 7 bases outside the gene matches. Germline V gives CDR1 SGHKS, CDR2 YYEKEE (reference sequence). The length of the CDR3 is 15 residues. DNA for the CDR3: TGTGCCAGCAGCGACGTGACAGGGGTGTACAATGAGCAGTTCTTC. It encodes CASSDVTGVYNEQFF.

Only a few counts were recorded for this clonotype. This chain connects TRBV3-1 to TRBJ2-7, with 7 bases identical to TRBD2. The junction had 9 bases not matched to a gene; V was cut back by 4 bases and J by 3 bases. From germline, CDR1 is LGHDT and CDR2 YNNKEL (reference sequence). The CDR3 has 15 residues. The CDR3 loop reads CASSLRAGEYYEQYF. DNA of the CDR3: TGTGCCAGCAGCCTACGGGCGGGAGAATACTACGAGCAGTACTTC.

This clonotype was counted only a few times. The chain joins TRBV5-6 to TRBJ2-7; no clear D. Per the germline V gene, CDR1 is SGHDT and CDR2 is YYEEEE. The V and J ends lost 0 bases and 3 bases respectively, with 13 bases between them. This CDR3 contains 15 residues. The CDR3 loop reads CASSLDPGRYYEQYF. In DNA form, the CDR3 reads TGTGCCAGCAGCTTGGACCCCGGCCGATACTACGAGCAGTACTTC.

This clonotype has a handful of counts. Written as DNA, the CDR3 is TGTGCCAGCAGCCAAGATCCCAGGGCTGGCACAGATACGCAGTATTTT. Amino acid sequence: CASSQDPRAGTDTQYF. The chain has TRBV3-1 and TRBJ2-3; D perhaps matches TRBD1 (5 bases). V lost 0 bases, J lost 1 base, and 11 bases lay in between. The germline V gene encodes CDR1 LGHDT and CDR2 YNNKEL (reference sequence). The length of the CDR3 is 16 residues.

This clonotype has just a few counts. The junction differs from germline at one of its ends, possibly a read error. The chain joins TRBV5-1 to TRBJ2-3, with 11 positions matching TRBD2. This CDR3 spans 15 amino acids. Per the germline V gene, CDR1 is SGHRS and CDR2 is YFSETQ. The CDR3 region has the DNA TGTGCCAGCAGTTTGGGACTAGCGGACACAGATACGCAGTATTTT. Its translation is CASSLGLADTDTQYF.

This chain joins TRBV14 and TRBJ2-1; D uncertain. The CDR3 sequence is 12 residues long. Trimming removed 0 bases at V and 9 bases at J, with 6 bases between. Germline V gene data show CDR1 as SGHDN and CDR2 as FVKESK. CDR3 protein: CASSQETGEQFF. In nucleotides, the CDR3 is TGTGCCAGCAGCCAAGAGACTGGTGAGCAGTTCTTC.

This clonotype was detected a few times. The chain couples TRBV10-3 to TRBJ2-1, with 10 bases that match TRBD2. The germline V gene encodes CDR1 ENHRY and CDR2 SYGVKD. Trimming removed 10 bases from V and 4 bases from J; junction bases left unmatched: 4. The CDR3 runs to 13 residues. The CDR3: CATTSGNYNEQFF. In nucleotides, the CDR3 is TGTGCCACCACTAGCGGGAATTACAATGAGCAGTTCTTC.

This clonotype was seen a handful of times. The J gene is TRBJ2-7, the V gene TRBV7-9; no firm D call. The germline CDR1 and CDR2 sequences are SEHNR and FQNEAQ (reference sequence). Trimming pared 5 bases from V and 0 bases from J, leaving 11 bases between. The CDR3 covers 14 residues. The CDR3 protein is CASSLSESSYEQYV. Written as DNA, the CDR3 is TGTGCCAGCAGCCTCAGTGAGAGCTCCTACGAGCAGTACGTC.

This clonotype showed up just a few times. The chain links TRBV12-3 or TRBV12-4 to TRBJ2-1, with TRBD2 identical over 7 bases. The CDR3 consists of 13 residues. The trim removed 1 base at V and 9 bases at J, leaving 3 bases unmatched. This chain's CDR3 is CASSLEGGVEQFF. CDR3 sequence (DNA): TGTGCCAGCAGTTTAGAGGGAGGGGTTGAGCAGTTCTTC.

The sample holds a few counts of this clonotype. The CDR3: CASSFNPGTGNSPLHF. DNA for the CDR3: TGCGCCAGCAGCTTTAACCCCGGGACAGGAAACTCACCCCTCCACTTT. The chain has TRBV5-1 and TRBJ1-6; 8 nucleotides line up with TRBD1. V trimming: 2 bases; J trimming: 10 bases; junction bases outside the gene matches: 11. The CDR3 loop spans 16 amino acids. CDR1 and CDR2 from the germline V gene are SGHRS and YFSETQ.

The chain couples TRBV28 to TRBJ1-2; no reliable D call. The germline V and J ends were trimmed by 8 bases and 0 bases, with 7 bases remaining between them. CDR1 is MDHEN, CDR2 SYDVKM, per germline. The CDR3 consists of 12 residues. The CDR3 DNA sequence: TGTGCCAGCGATGGGGCTAACTATGGCTACACCTTC. This sequence encodes CASDGANYGYTF.

The chain has TRBV5-1 and TRBJ1-1; the D gene is possibly TRBD1 (5 bases). Per the germline V gene, CDR1 is SGHRS and CDR2 is YFSETQ. The CDR3 covers 14 residues. Trimming left V 0 bases short and J 7 bases short, with 13 bases between. The CDR3 nucleotides are TGCGCCAGCAGCTTGGCCGCAGGGTTGGGTGAAGCTTTCTTT. Amino acid sequence: CASSLAAGLGEAFF.

V is TRBV27 and J is TRBJ2-1; D not certain. The CDR3 sequence is 14 residues long. V was trimmed by 6 bases and J by 7 bases, leaving 16 bases between them. The germline V gene has CDR1 MNHEY and CDR2 SMNVEV (reference sequence). CDR3 amino acids: CASRLRGWGNEQFF. The CDR3 nucleotides are TGTGCCAGCAGACTTAGAGGATGGGGTAATGAGCAGTTCTTC.

This clonotype was picked up many times. The chain is built from TRBV12-3 or TRBV12-4 and TRBJ2-2; weak D call: TRBD2 (5 bases). This CDR3 region has 15 residues. Trimming stripped 2 bases from V and 1 base from J, with 8 bases between. The CDR3, as DNA: TGTGCCAGCAGTTTAAGAGGAGGGAACACCGGGGAGCTGTTTTTT. This encodes CASSLRGGNTGELFF.